These 14 T cell receptor beta chains were sequenced from one sample in a study of blood T cells in healthy people across ages. Together with a sample-barcoded 5' primer, a J-beta primer mix was included in a second PCR lasting about 6 to 11 cycles. TCRdb re-called the 5' RACE reads with MiXCR, one entry per CDR3 protein. Of about 1.4 million distinct CDR3 sequences in the sample, around 55% are singletons; the top ten hold 6.5% to 8.5%. The sample was blood. These receptors originate from a man aged 18 to 35 in good health.

This clonotype has just one count. A much larger clone differs by one base, so this may be a read error. CDR3 DNA: TGTGCCAGCAGCCCCCAGAACCGACTAGCGACAGCGACCCTGTACTTC. This encodes CASSPQNRLATATLYF. The chain has TRBV7-9 and TRBJ2-5; 8 bases match TRBD2. Germline CDR1 reads SEHNR; CDR2 reads FQNEAQ (reference sequence). CDR3 length: 16 amino acids.

This clonotype was picked up a small number of times. This chain links TRBV27 with TRBJ2-7; TRBD1 agrees at 9 bases. The trim removed 8 bases at V and 6 bases at J, leaving 8 bases unmatched. This CDR3 is built from 13 residues. Germline loops: CDR1 MNHEY, CDR2 SMNVEV (reference sequence). DNA of the CDR3: TGTGCCAGCTGGAACAGGGGGCTCGCCGAGCAGTACTTC. Translated, it gives CASWNRGLAEQYF.

J is TRBJ2-5 and V is TRBV27, with TRBD2 identical over 9 bases. The J call may be in error: the DNA end matches TRBJ2-7 better. This CDR3 comprises 18 residues. Germline lookup yields CDR1 MNHEY and CDR2 SMNVEV (reference sequence). The CDR3 region has the DNA TGTGCCAGCAGTTTATACCCGGGTTTGCGGGAGGGCCGATACGAGCAGTACTTC. Its protein product is CASSLYPGLREGRYEQYF.

This clonotype was counted only a few times. The J gene is TRBJ2-3, the V gene TRBV15; D may be TRBD1 (5 bases). Germline values: CDR1 LNHNV, CDR2 YYDKDF (reference sequence). The CDR3 is made up of 16 amino acids. V lost 0 bases and J 2 bases, leaving 12 bases between the germline ends. The chain's CDR3 is CATSRDHSGITDTQYF. In nucleotides, the CDR3 is TGTGCCACCAGCAGAGATCATTCAGGGATCACAGATACGCAGTATTTT.

The chain couples TRBV5-6 to TRBJ2-4, with D unresolved. CDR3 length: 16 amino acids. Germline V gene data show CDR1 as SGHDT and CDR2 as YYEEEE. V gave up 1 base and J gave up 0 bases, with 11 bases separating them. This chain's CDR3 is CASSLSPDPAKNIQYF. DNA of the CDR3: TGTGCCAGCAGCTTGAGCCCAGACCCAGCCAAAAACATTCAGTACTTC.

This rearrangement joins TRBV20-1 to TRBJ1-5; D perhaps matches TRBD1 (6 bases). The V end was cut by 2 bases, the J end by 5 bases, with 10 bases between. The CDR3 is 13 amino acids. Germline assignment: CDR1 DFQATT and CDR2 SNEGSKA (reference sequence). In DNA form, the CDR3 reads TGCAGTGCTAGACCCCAGGGGTATCAGCCCCAGCATTTT. It encodes CSARPQGYQPQHF.

The chain links TRBV29-1 to TRBJ1-4; a possible D gene is TRBD1 (6 bases). Looked up from germline, CDR1 is SQVTM and CDR2 is ANQGSEA. The CDR3 totals 15 residues. Trimming removed 7 bases at V and 8 bases at J, with 23 bases between. CDR3 loop: CSAGGGYRDGEKLFF. DNA of the CDR3: TGCAGCGCTGGAGGCGGTTACAGGGATGGAGAAAAACTGTTTTTT.

The chain has TRBV9 and TRBJ2-3; perhaps TRBD2 as D (5 bases). Trimming took off 0 bases at V and 0 bases at J, with 14 bases between the two ends. The CDR3 has 17 amino acids. CDR1 is SGDLS, CDR2 YYNGEE, per germline. The CDR3 DNA sequence: TGTGCCAGCAGCGTAGGATGGTCGGCGGGTAGCACAGATACGCAGTATTTT. Protein: CASSVGWSAGSTDTQYF.

J is TRBJ2-5 and V is TRBV4-3; 11 nucleotides match TRBD2. Germline V gene lookup returns CDR1 LGHNA and CDR2 YSLEER. CDR3 length: 18 amino acids. The ends lost 0 bases at V and 2 bases at J; junction bases unmatched: 8. CDR3 sequence: CASSQDLLGTSGQETQYF. In nucleotides, the CDR3 is TGCGCCAGCAGCCAAGATCTTTTGGGGACTAGCGGTCAAGAGACCCAGTACTTC.

The gene calls are TRBV7-2 and TRBJ1-3; D remains ambiguous. The CDR3 consists of 14 residues. The germline V gene has CDR1 SGHTA and CDR2 FQGNSA. V lost 6 bases to trimming and J lost 0 bases, with 9 bases between them. The CDR3 region has the DNA TGTGCCAGCAGTTCAACTAGCTCTGGAAACACCATATATTTT. This codes for CASSSTSSGNTIYF.

On this clonotype itself: The junction and the germline gene differ at one end; a read error may be behind it. This chain connects TRBV29-1 to TRBJ1-1; maybe TRBD1 (5 bases). The CDR3 contains 10 residues. Germline CDR1 and CDR2: SQVTM and ANQGSEA. The CDR3 nucleotides read TGCAGCGTTGAAGTTGGAGGGGCTGTCTTT. As protein: CSVEVGGAVF.

The chain combines TRBV15 with TRBJ1-1; D perhaps matches TRBD1 (5 bases). V lost 5 bases and J lost 2, with 15 bases in between. The CDR3 length is 15 residues. The germline CDR1 and CDR2 sequences are LNHNV and YYDKDF (reference sequence). The CDR3 nucleotides are TGTGCCACCAGCCCCCTGGGGCAGGGCAACACTGAAGCTTTCTTT. Encoded protein: CATSPLGQGNTEAFF.

This chain connects TRBV4-2 to TRBJ2-2, with 10 nucleotides matching TRBD2. The junction had 12 bases not matched to a gene; V was cut back by 1 base and J by 4 bases. CDR1 and CDR2 (germline): LGHNA, YNFKEQ. CDR3 length equals 19 residues. The CDR3 region has the DNA TGTGCCAGCAGCCAAGTACGAAGCGGGGGGGCAGTAGTCACCGGGGAGCTGTTTTTT. Translating it yields CASSQVRSGGAVVTGELFF.

The chain carries TRBV9 and TRBJ2-7, with D possibly called TRBD1 or TRBD2 (7 bases each). Germline V gene sequence: CDR1 SGDLS, CDR2 YYNGEE. Deletions cut 5 bases from V and 1 base from J, with 22 bases between. This CDR3 spans 17 amino acids. Written as DNA, the CDR3 is TGTGCCAGCAGTGAAAGGACAGGAGGGGGGGTATCCTACGAGCAGTACTTC. Its translation: CASSERTGGGVSYEQYF.